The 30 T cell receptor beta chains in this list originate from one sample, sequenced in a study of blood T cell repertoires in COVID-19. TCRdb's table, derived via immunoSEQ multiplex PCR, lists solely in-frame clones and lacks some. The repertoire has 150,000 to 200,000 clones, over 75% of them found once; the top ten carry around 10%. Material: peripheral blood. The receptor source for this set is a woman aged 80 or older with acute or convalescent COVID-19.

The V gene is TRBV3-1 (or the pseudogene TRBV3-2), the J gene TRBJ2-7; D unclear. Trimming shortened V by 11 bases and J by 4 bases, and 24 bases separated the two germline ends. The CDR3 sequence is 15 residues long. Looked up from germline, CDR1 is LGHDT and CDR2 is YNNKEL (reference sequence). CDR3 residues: CALRAPTSYSYEQYF. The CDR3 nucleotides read TGTGCCTTACGTGCTCCGACAAGTTATTCATACGAGCAGTACTTC.

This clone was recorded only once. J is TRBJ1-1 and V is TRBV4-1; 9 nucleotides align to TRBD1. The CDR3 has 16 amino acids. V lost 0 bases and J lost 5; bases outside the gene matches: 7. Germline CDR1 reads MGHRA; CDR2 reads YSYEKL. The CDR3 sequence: CASSQDKRQGGTEAFF. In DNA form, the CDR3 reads TGCGCCAGCAGCCAAGATAAACGACAGGGGGGAACTGAAGCTTTCTTT.

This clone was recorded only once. The CDR3 protein is CATSRNRALSSYEQYF. The DNA for the CDR3 is TGTGCCACCAGCAGAAACAGGGCCCTAAGCTCCTACGAGCAGTACTTC. This chain uses TRBV15 with TRBJ2-7, with a possible D match to TRBD1 (6 bases). Germline V gene sequence: CDR1 LNHNV, CDR2 YYDKDF (reference sequence). This CDR3 region has 16 residues. The V end lost 2 bases, the J end lost 0 bases, and 14 bases lay between the germline ends.

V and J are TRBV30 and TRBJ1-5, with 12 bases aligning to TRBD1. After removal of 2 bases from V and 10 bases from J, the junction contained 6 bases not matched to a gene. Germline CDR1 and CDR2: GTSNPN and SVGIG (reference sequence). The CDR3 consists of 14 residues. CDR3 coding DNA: TGTGCCTGGAGTCCAGGGACAGGGGGCACCCCCCAGCATTTT. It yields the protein CAWSPGTGGTPQHF.

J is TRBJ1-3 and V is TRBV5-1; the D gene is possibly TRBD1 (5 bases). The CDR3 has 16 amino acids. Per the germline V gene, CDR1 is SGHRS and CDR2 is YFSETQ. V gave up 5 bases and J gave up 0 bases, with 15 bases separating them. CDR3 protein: CASSRGTSNSGNTIYF. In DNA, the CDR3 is TGCGCCAGCAGTCGCGGGACGTCCAACTCTGGAAACACCATATATTTT.

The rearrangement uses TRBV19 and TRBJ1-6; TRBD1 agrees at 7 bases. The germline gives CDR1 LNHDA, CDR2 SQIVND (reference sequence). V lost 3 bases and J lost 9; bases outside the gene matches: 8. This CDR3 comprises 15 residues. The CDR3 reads CASSIGQVGSSPLHF. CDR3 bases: TGTGCCAGTAGTATCGGACAGGTTGGGAGTTCACCCCTCCACTTT.

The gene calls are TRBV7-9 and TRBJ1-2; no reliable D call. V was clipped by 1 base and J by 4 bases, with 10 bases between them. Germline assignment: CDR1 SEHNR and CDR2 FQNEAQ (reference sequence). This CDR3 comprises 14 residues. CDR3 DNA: TGTGCCAGCAGCTTAGTGGGCAGGTCCTATGGCTACACCTTC. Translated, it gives CASSLVGRSYGYTF.

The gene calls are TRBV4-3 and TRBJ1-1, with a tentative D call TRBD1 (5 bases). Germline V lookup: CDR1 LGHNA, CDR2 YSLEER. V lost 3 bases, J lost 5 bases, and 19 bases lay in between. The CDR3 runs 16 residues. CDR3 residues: CASSHRTQVKATEAFF. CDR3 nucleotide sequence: TGCGCCAGCAGCCACCGCACACAGGTAAAGGCGACTGAAGCTTTCTTT.

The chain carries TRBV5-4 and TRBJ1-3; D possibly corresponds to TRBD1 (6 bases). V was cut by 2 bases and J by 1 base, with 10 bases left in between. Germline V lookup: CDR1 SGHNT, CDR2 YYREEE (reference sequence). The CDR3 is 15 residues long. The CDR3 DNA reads TGTGCCAGCAGCTTTGGGGGCGCTTCTGGAAACACCATATATTTT. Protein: CASSFGGASGNTIYF.

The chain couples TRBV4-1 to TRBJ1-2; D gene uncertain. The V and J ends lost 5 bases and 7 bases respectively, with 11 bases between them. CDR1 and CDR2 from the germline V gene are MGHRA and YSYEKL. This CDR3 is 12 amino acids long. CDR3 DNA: TGCGCCAGCAGCGCCTACCGAAGTGGCTACACCTTC. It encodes CASSAYRSGYTF.

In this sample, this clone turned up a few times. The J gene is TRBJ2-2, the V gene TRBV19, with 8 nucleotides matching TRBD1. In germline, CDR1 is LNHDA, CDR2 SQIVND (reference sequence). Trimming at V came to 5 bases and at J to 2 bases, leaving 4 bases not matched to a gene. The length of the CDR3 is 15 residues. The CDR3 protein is CASSSGTGNTGELFF. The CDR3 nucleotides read TGTGCCAGTAGTTCAGGGACAGGTAACACCGGGGAGCTGTTTTTT.

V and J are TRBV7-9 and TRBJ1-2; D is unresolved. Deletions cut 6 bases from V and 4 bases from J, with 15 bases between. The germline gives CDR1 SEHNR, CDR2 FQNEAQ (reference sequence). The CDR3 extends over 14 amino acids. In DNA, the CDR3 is TGTGCCAGCAGTTCAACGGGTCACTCCTATGGCTACACCTTC. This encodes CASSSTGHSYGYTF. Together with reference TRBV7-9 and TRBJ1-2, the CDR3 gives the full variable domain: DTGVSQNPRHKITKRGQNVTFRCDPISEHNRLYWYRQTLGQGPEFLTYFQNEAQLEKSRLLSDRFSAERPKGSFSTLEIQRTEQGDSAMYLCASSSTGHSYGYTFGSGTRLTVV.

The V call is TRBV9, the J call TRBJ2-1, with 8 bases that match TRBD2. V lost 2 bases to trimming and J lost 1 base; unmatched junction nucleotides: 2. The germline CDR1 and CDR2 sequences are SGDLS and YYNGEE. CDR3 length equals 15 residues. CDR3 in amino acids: CASSVSGGSYNEQFF. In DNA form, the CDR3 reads TGTGCCAGCAGCGTCTCGGGAGGGTCCTACAATGAGCAGTTCTTC.

CDR3 protein: CAWSGGLGAEDTQYF. The CDR3 DNA reads TGTGCCTGGAGTGGAGGACTGGGGGCTGAGGATACGCAGTATTTT. This chain connects TRBV30 to TRBJ2-3, with a tentative D call TRBD1 (6 bases). The germline gives CDR1 GTSNPN, CDR2 SVGIG (reference sequence). Trimming removed 1 base from V and 6 bases from J, with 17 bases in between. The CDR3 runs 15 residues.

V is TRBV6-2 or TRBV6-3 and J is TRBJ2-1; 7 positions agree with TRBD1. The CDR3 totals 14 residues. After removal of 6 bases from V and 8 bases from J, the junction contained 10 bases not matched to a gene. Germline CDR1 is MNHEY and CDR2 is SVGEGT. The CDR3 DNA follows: TGTGCCAGCAGCTTACAGGGGTTCTCTGATGAGCAGTTCTTC. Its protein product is CASSLQGFSDEQFF.

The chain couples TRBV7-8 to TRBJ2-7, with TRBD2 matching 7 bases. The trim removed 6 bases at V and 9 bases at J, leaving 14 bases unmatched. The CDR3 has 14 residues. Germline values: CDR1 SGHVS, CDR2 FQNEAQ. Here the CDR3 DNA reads TGTGCCAGCAGTCCTAGCGGCAACCCTCTCGGGCAGTACTTC. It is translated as CASSPSGNPLGQYF.

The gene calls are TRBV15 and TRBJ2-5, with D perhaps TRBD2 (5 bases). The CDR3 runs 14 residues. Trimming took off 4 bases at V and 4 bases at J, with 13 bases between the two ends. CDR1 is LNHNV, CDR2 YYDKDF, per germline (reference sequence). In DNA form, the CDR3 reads TGTGCCACCAGCAACGTAGGGAGAGGAGAGACCCAGTACTTC. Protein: CATSNVGRGETQYF.

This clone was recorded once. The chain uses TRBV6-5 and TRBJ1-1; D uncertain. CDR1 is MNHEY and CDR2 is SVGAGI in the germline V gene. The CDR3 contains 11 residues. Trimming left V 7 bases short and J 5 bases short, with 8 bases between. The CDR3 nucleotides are TGTGCCAGCACTGGGGAGACTGAAGCTTTCTTT. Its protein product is CASTGETEAFF.

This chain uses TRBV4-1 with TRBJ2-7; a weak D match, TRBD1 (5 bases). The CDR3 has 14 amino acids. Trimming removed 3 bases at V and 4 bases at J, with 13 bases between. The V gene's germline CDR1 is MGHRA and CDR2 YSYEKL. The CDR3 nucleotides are TGCGCCAGCAGCCAGACACTAAAGGGGTACGAGCAGTACTTC. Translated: CASSQTLKGYEQYF.

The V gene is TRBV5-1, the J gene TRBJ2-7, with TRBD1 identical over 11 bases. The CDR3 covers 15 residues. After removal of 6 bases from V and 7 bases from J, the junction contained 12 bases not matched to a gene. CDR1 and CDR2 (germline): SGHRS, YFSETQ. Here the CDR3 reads CASKQHADRGQEQYF. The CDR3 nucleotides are TGCGCCAGCAAGCAACACGCGGACAGGGGGCAAGAGCAGTACTTC. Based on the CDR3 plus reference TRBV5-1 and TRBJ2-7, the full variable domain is KAGVTQTPRYLIKTRGQQVTLSCSPISGHRSVSWYQQTPGQGLQFLFEYFSETQRNKGNFPGRFSGRQFSNSRSEMNVSTLELGDSALYLCASKQHADRGQEQYFGPGTRLTVT.

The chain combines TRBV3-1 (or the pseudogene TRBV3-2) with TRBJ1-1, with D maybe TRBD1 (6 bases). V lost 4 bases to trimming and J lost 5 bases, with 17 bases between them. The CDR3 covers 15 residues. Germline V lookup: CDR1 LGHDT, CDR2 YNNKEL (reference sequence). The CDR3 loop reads CASSRRDTGGTEAFF. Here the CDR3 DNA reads TGTGCCAGCAGCCGAAGGGACACCGGTGGGACTGAAGCTTTCTTT.

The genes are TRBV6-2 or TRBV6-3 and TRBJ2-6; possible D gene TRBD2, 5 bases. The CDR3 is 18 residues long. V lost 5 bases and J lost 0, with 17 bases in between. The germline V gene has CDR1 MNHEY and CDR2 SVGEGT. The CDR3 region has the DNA TGTGCCAGCAGTACCCCTCCGTCGGGAAGCTCTGGGGCCAACGTCCTGACTTTC. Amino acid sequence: CASSTPPSGSSGANVLTF.

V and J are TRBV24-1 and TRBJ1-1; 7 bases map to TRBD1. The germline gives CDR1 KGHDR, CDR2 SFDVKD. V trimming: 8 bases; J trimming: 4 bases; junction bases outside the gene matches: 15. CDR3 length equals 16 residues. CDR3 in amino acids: CATTQCKGASATEAFF. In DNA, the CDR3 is TGTGCCACCACCCAATGTAAGGGGGCGTCAGCCACTGAAGCTTTCTTT.

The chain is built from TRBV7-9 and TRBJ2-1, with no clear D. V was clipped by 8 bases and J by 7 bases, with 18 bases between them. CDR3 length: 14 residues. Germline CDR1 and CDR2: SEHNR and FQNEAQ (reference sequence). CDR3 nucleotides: TGTGCCAGCTCGGGTCTATCTAATCAGAATGAGCAGTTCTTC. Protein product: CASSGLSNQNEQFF.

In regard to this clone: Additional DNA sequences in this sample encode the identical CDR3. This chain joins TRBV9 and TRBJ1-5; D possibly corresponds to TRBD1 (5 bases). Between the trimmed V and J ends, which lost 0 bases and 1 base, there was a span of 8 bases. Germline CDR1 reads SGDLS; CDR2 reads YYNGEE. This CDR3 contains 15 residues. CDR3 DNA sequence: TGTGCCAGCAGCGTAGCTGGGGGGAGCAATCAGCCCCAGCATTTT. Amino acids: CASSVAGGSNQPQHF.

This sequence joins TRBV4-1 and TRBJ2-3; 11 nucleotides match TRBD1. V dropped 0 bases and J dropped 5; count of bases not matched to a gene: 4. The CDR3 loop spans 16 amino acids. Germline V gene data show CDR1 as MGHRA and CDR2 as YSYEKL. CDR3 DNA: TGCGCCAGCAGCCAAGAAGGGACAGGGGGTGGAGATACGCAGTATTTT. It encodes CASSQEGTGGGDTQYF.

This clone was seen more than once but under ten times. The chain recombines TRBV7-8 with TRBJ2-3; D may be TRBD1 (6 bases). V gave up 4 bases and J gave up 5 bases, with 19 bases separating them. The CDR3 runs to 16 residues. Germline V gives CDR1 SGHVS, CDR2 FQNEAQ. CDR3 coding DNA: TGTGCCAGCAGCTCCACCGGGACACCAGGAGTAGATACGCAGTATTTT. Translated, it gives CASSSTGTPGVDTQYF.

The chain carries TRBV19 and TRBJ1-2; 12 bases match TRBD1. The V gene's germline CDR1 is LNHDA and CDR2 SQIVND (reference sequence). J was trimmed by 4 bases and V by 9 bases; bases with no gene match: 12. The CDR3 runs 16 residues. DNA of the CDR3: TGTGCCAGCACCCGGGACAGGGGGCAAGGAGGCTATGGCTACACCTTC. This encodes CASTRDRGQGGYGYTF.

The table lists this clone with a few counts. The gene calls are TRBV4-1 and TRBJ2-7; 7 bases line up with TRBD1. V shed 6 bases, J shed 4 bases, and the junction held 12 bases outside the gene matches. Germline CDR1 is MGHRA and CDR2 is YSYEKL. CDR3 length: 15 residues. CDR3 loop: CASRRSDRVEYEQYF. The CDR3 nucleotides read TGCGCCAGCAGGCGGAGCGACAGGGTGGAGTACGAGCAGTACTTC.

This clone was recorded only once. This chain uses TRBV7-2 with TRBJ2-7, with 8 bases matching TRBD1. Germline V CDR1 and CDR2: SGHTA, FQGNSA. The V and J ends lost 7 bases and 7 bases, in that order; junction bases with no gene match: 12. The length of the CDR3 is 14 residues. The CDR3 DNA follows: TGTGCCAGCACCTCCCAGGGGGCGTACCGGGAGCAGTACTTC. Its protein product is CASTSQGAYREQYF.